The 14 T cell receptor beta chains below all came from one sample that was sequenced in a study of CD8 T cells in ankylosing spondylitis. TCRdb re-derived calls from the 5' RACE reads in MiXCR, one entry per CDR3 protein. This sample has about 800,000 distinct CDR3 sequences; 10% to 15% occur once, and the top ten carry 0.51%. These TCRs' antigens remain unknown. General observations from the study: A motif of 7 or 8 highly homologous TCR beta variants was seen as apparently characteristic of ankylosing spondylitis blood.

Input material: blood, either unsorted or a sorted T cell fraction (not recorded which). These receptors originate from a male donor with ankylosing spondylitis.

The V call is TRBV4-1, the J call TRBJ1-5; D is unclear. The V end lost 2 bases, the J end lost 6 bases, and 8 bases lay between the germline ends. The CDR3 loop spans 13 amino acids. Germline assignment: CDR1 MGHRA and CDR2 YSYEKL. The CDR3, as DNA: TGCGCCAGCAGCCAACTTTACGGTCAGCCCCAGCATTTT. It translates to CASSQLYGQPQHF.

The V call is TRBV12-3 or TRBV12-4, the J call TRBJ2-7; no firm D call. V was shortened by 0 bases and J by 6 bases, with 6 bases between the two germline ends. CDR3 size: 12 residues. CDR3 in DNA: TGTGCCAGCAGTTTAGCACAGCTCGAGCAGTACTTC. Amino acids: CASSLAQLEQYF.

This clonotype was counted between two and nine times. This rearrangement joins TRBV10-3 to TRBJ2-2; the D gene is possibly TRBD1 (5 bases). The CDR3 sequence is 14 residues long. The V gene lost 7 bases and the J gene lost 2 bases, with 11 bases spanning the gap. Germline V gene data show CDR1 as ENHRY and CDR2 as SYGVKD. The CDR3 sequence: CAITPQVNTGELFF. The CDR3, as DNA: TGTGCCATCACTCCACAGGTCAACACCGGGGAGCTGTTTTTT.

The CDR3 coding sequence is TGCAGTGCCGCGAGCCGACTTACCTACGAGCAGTACTTC. Translation: CSAASRLTYEQYF. The chain has TRBV20-1 and TRBJ2-7; unclear D gene. Germline V CDR1 and CDR2: DFQATT, SNEGSKA (reference sequence). V was trimmed by 6 bases and J by 2 bases, leaving 14 bases between them. The CDR3 has 13 residues.

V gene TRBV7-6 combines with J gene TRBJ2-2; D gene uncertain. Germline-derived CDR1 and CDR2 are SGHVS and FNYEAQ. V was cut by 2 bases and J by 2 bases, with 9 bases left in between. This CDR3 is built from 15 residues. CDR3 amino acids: CASSLYWANTGELFF. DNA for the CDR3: TGTGCCAGCAGCTTATACTGGGCCAACACCGGGGAGCTGTTTTTT.

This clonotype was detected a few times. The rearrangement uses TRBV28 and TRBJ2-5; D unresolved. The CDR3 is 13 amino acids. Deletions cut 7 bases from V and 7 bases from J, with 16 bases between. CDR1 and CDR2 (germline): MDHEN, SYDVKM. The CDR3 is CASKATPVVTQYF. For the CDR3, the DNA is TGTGCCAGCAAGGCTACCCCTGTTGTGACCCAGTACTTC.

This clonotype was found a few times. The CDR3 is CSARTSGDTQYF. CDR3 nucleotides: TGCAGTGCCAGGACTAGCGGGGATACGCAGTATTTT. V usage is TRBV20-1 and J usage is TRBJ2-3; 11 nucleotides align to TRBD2. After removal of 6 bases from V and 6 bases from J, the junction contained 2 bases not matched to a gene. The CDR3 has 12 residues. In germline, CDR1 is DFQATT, CDR2 SNEGSKA (reference sequence).

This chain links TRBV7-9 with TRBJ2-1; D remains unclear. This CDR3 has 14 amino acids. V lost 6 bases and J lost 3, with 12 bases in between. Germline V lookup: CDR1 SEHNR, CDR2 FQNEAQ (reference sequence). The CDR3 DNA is TGTGCCAGCAGTGACACCGTGGGCTACAATGAGCAGTTCTTC. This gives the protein CASSDTVGYNEQFF.

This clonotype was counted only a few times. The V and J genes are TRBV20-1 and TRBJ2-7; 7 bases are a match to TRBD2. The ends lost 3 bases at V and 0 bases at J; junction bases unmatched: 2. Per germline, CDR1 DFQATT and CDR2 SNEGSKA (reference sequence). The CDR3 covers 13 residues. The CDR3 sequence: CSARGGYSYEQYF. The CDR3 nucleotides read TGCAGTGCTAGGGGGGGGTACTCCTACGAGCAGTACTTC.

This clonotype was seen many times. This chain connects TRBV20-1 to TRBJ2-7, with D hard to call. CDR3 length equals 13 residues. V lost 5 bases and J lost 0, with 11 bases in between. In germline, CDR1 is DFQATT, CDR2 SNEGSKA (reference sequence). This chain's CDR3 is CSAGLMISYEQYF. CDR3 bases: TGCAGTGCTGGCCTTATGATCTCCTACGAGCAGTACTTC.

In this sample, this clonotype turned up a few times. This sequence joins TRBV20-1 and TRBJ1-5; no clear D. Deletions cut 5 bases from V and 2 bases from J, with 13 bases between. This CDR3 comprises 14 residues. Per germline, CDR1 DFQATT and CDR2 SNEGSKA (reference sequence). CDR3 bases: TGCAGTGCTCCCCTGATGCGGGGCAATCAGCCCCAGCATTTT. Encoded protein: CSAPLMRGNQPQHF.

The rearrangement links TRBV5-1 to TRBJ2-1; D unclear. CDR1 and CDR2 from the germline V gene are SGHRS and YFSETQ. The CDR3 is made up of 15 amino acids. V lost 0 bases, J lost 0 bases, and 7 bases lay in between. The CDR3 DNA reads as TGCGCCAGCAGCTTGGACGAGAGCTCCTACAATGAGCAGTTCTTC. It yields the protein CASSLDESSYNEQFF.

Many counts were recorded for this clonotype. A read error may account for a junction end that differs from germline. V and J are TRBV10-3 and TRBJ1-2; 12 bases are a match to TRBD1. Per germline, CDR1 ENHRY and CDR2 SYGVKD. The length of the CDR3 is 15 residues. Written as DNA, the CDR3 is TGTGCCATCAGTGACTCAACGTGGGACAGGGGGCGCAAAGACTTC. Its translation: CAISDSTWDRGRKDF.

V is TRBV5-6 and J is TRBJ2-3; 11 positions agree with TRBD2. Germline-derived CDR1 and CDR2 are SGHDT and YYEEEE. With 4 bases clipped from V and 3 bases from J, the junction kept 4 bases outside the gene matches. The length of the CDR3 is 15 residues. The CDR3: CASSVSGRGTDTQYF. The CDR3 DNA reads TGTGCCAGCAGCGTTAGCGGGAGGGGGACAGATACGCAGTATTTT.